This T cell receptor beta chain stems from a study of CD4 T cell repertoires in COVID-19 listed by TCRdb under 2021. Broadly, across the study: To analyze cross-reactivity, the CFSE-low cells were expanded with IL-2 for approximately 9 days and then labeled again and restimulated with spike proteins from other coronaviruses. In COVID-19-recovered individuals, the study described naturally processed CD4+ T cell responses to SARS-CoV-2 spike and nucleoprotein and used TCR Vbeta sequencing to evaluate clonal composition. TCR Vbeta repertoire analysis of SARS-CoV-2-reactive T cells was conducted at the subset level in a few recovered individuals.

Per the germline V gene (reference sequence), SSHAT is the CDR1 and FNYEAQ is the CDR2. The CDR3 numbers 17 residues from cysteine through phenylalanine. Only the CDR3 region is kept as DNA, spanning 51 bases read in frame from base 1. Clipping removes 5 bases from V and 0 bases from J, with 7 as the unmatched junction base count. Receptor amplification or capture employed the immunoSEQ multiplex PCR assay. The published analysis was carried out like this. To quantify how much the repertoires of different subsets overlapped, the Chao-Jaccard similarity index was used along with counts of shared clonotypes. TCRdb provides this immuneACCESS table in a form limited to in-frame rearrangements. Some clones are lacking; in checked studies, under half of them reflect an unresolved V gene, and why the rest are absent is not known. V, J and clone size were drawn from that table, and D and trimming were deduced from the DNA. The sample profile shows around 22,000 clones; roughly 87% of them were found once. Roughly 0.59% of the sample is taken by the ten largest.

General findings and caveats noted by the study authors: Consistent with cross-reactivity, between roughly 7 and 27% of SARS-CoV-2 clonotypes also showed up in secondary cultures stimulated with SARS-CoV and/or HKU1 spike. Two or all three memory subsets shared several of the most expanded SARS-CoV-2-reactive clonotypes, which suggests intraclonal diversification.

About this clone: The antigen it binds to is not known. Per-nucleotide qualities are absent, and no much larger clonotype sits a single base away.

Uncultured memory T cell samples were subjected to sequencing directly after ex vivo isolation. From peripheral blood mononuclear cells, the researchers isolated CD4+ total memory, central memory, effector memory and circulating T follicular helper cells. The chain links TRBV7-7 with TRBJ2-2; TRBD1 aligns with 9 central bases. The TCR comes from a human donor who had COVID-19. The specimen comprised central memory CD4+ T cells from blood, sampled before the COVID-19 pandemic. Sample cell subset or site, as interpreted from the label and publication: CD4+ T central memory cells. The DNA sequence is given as TGTGCCAGCAGCCTCCGGACAGGGGCAACGAACACCGGGGAGCTGTTTTTT. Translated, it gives CASSLRTGATNTGELFF.